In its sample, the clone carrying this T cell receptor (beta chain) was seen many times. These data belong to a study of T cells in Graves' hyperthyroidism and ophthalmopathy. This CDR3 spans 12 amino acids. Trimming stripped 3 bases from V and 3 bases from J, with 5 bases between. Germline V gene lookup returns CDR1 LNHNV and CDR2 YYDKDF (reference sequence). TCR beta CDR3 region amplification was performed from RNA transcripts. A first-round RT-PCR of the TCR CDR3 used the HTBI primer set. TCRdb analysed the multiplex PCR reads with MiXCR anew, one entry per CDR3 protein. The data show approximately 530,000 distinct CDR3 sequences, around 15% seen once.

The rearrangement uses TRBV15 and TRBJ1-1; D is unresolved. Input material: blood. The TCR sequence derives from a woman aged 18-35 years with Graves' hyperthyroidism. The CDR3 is CATSRGYTEAFF. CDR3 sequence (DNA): TGTGCCACCAGCAGGGGATACACTGAAGCTTTCTTT.